These T cell receptor beta chains were read from a single sample in a study of blood T cell repertoires in COVID-19. Here immunoSEQ multiplex PCR was the method, and the copy in TCRdb shows in-frame clones only, minus some. The table includes about 140,000 clones, 75% to 80% detected once. Sequences were obtained from peripheral blood. The receptors derive from a woman between 50 and 59 years old with active or convalescent COVID-19. Both conserved end residues are part of each CDR3. The D gene is left open where the match is weak. Not every row has a clone size; where given, it reads once, few, many or a size class.

j_call v_call clone_size d_call cdr3_aa cdr3_nt
TRBJ2-3 TRBV6-2/TRBV6-3 - - CASSLLEADTQYF TGTGCCAGCAGTTTACTCGAGGCAGATACGCAGTATTTT
TRBJ1-1 TRBV7-2 - TRBD1 CASSFITGADTEAFF TGTGCCAGCAGCTTCATAACAGGGGCGGACACTGAAGCTTTCTTT
TRBJ1-5 TRBV19 - TRBD1 CASSSSGTGGQPQHF TGTGCCAGTAGCTCTTCCGGGACAGGGGGTCAGCCCCAGCATTTT
TRBJ1-2 TRBV10-3 once - CAISEGRMGGYTF TGTGCCATCAGTGAGGGCAGGATGGGTGGCTACACCTTC
TRBJ2-1 TRBV28 - TRBD1 CASRHQGARGVDNEQFF TGTGCCAGCAGACATCAGGGGGCCCGGGGTGTGGACAATGAGCAGTTCTTC
TRBJ1-1 TRBV5-4 - - CASSLKGRETEAFF TGTGCCAGCAGCTTGAAGGGGAGGGAAACTGAAGCTTTCTTT
TRBJ1-2 TRBV15 - - CATSRDRGSNYGYTF TGTGCCACCAGCAGAGATCGAGGGTCCAACTATGGCTACACCTTC
TRBJ1-1 TRBV2 few TRBD1 CASSERDTGAEAFF TGTGCCAGCAGTGAGCGCGATACAGGGGCTGAAGCTTTCTTT
TRBJ1-6 TRBV7-2 - - CASSFVGRKYSPLHF TGTGCCAGCAGCTTCGTGGGCCGCAAATATTCACCCCTCCACTTT
TRBJ2-7 TRBV7-6 - - CASSLGSLYEQYF TGTGCCAGCAGCTTAGGTAGCCTCTACGAGCAGTACTTC
TRBJ1-4 TRBV25-1 - - CASSGDTLGPTNEKLFF TGTGCCAGCAGCGGGGACACCCTAGGACCAACTAATGAAAAACTGTTTTTT
TRBJ2-1 TRBV7-8 - - CASSFRGVYNEQFF TGTGCCAGCAGCTTCAGGGGTGTCTACAATGAGCAGTTCTTC